This T cell receptor (beta chain) was documented in a study of T cell changes during pregnancy in multiple sclerosis. Sequencing used immunoSEQ multiplex PCR; TCRdb keeps in-frame clones, though not all of them. This table has about 69,000 clones, about 92% appearing once. The CDR3 consists of 15 residues. V shed 8 bases and J shed 2 bases, with 18 bases lying between them. Germline assignment: CDR1 MDHEN and CDR2 SYDVKM. In its sample, this clone was seen once. The sample consisted of peripheral blood, taken in the third trimester of pregnancy. The chain links TRBV28 to TRBJ1-2; D is perhaps TRBD1 (6 bases). The receptor was derived from a female donor in good health, enrolled as a control in a pregnancy study. In DNA, the CDR3 is TGTGCCAGCCTCTCTCCGCCAGGGGTAAACTATGGCTACACCTTC. Its translation: CASLSPPGVNYGYTF.